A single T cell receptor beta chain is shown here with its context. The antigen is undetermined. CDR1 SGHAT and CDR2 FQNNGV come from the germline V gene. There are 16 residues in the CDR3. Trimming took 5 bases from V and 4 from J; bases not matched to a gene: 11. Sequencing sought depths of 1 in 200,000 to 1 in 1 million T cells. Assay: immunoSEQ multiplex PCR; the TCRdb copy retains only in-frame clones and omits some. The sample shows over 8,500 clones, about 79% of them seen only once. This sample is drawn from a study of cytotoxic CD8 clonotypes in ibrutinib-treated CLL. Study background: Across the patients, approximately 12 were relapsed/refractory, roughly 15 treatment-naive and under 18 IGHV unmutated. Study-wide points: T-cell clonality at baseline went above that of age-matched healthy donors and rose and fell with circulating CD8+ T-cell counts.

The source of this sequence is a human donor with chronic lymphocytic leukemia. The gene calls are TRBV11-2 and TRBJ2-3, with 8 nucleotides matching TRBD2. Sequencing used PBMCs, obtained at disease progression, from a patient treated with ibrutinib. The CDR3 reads CASSATFGSGADTQYF. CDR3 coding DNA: TGTGCCAGCAGCGCAACCTTTGGTAGCGGGGCAGATACGCAGTATTTT.